The rows below give T cell receptor beta chains drawn from one sample of a study of cytomegalovirus exposure and HLA in healthy donors. The method was immunoSEQ multiplex PCR; TCRdb's version includes in-frame clones alone and lacks a portion of them. The table lists about 150,000 clones, 70% to 90% of them singletons, with almost 3% in the top ten. Sequencing was carried out using PBMCs. These TCRs come from a man between 18 and 35 years old in good health and CMV-seronegative. Each CDR3 is given with its conserved first and last residue. D genes are given only for firm matches. Clone size appears in some rows only: once, few, many, or a class for an expanded clone.

TRBV7-9	TRBJ1-2	-	TRBD1	CASSPAGTDGYTF	TGTGCCAGCAGCCCCGCAGGGACAGATGGCTACACCTTC
TRBV5-6	TRBJ2-5	many	TRBD2	CASSASGRGETQYF	TGTGCCAGCAGCGCGAGCGGGAGAGGGGAGACCCAGTACTTC
TRBV2	TRBJ2-4	-	-	CASSPLQGTPQYF	TGTGCCAGCAGTCCCCTCCAGGGGACCCCTCAGTACTTC
TRBV27	TRBJ2-7	-	TRBD2	CASRPSGSYEQYF	TGTGCCAGCAGACCTAGCGGGAGCTACGAGCAGTACTTC
TRBV7-2	TRBJ1-1	-	-	CASSLDRAGTEAFF	TGTGCCAGCAGCTTAGACAGGGCAGGCACTGAAGCTTTCTTT
TRBV9	TRBJ2-7	-	-	CASSVGQAGGQYF	TGTGCCAGCAGCGTAGGTCAGGCGGGTGGGCAGTACTTC
TRBV20-1	TRBJ1-2	-	-	CSAPALRGYTF	TGCAGTGCTCCGGCCCTGCGGGGCTACACCTTC
TRBV27	TRBJ2-1	-	TRBD2	CASSPAGLGSGGTHNEQFF	TGTGCCAGCAGCCCAGCGGGACTAGGCTCCGGAGGGACCCACAATGAGCAGTTCTTC
TRBV5-1	TRBJ2-7	-	TRBD1	CASSLVGWGQEPYEQYF	TGCGCCAGCAGCTTGGTGGGCTGGGGACAGGAACCTTACGAGCAGTACTTC
TRBV7-9	TRBJ1-1	-	TRBD1	CASSSQGAITEAFF	TGTGCCAGCAGCTCACAGGGGGCCATCACTGAAGCTTTCTTT
TRBV7-2	TRBJ2-1	-	-	CASSFRGYEQFF	TGTGCCAGCAGCTTTCGGGGGTATGAGCAGTTCTTC
TRBV11-3	TRBJ2-2	-	-	CASSLDFGQGNTGELFF	TGTGCCAGCAGCTTAGATTTCGGGCAGGGGAACACCGGGGAGCTGTTTTTT
TRBV7-9	TRBJ1-6	-	-	CASSSGRGNSPLHF	TGTGCCAGCAGCTCGGGCAGGGGAAATTCACCCCTCCACTTT
TRBV5-1	TRBJ2-2	few	TRBD1	CASSFDRGTGGELFF	TGCGCCAGCAGCTTCGACAGGGGGACCGGCGGGGAGCTGTTTTTT
TRBV4-1	TRBJ2-3	-	-	CASSQGPSDTQYF	TGCGCCAGCAGCCAGGGGCCCTCGGATACGCAGTATTTT
TRBV28	TRBJ1-3	-	-	CASSLNWGVGNTIYF	TGTGCCAGCAGTTTAAATTGGGGGGTAGGCAACACCATATATTTT
TRBV28	TRBJ1-2	once	TRBD1	CASSSGTGALGYGYTF	TGTGCCAGCAGTTCCGGGACAGGGGCCTTGGGCTATGGCTACACCTTC
TRBV27	TRBJ1-1	-	TRBD1	CASSSLTRTGGVYTEAFF	TGTGCCAGCAGTTCCCTCACACGGACAGGGGGTGTCTACACTGAAGCTTTCTTT